The rows below give T cell receptor beta chains drawn from one sample of a study of CD4 T cells in relation to SARS-CoV-2 and coronaviruses. Profiling relied on immunoSEQ multiplex PCR, and the TCRdb table lists in-frame clones only, not all of them. The sample shows over 20,000 clones, around four fifths of them seen only once. Which antigens these TCRs recognize remains unknown. Sequenced input: CD4+ T cells from PBMCs, cultured in vitro. These receptors were collected from a human donor in good health. CDR3s leave out the opening cysteine and the closing phenylalanine or tryptophan. A clone size is listed for some rows: how often the clone was seen (once, few, many), or a class if it is expanded.

>TRBV12-3/TRBV12-4|.
ASSLNGRAEAF
>TRBV27|.
ASSFGSADTQY
>TRBV6-1|.
ASSGKTGQGTGEQF
>TRBV9|.
ASSVAGAREETQY
>TRBV6-5|once
ATRTRYRETQY
>TRBV30|.
AWSLGGTGAYEQY
>TRBV12-5|.
ASGLEFFRGQNYYEQY
>TRBV18|few
ASSPPGQSSGNTIY
>TRBV27|.
ASSLGGTYNSPLH
>TRBV5-1|.
ASSFDGVSGNTIY
>TRBV5-6|once
ASSFSGSWETQY
>TRBV7-9|.
ASSLWEGKDEQY
>TRBV28|.
ASRRGLGNTIY
>TRBV5-1|.
ASSSTGTSGRWEQF
>TRBV5-6|few
ASSSRGNSPLH
>TRBV5-4|few
ASSLSGGEQF
>TRBV6-1|few
ASSEAVQGRLVSNQPQH
>TRBV5-1|.
ASSLDGRASYEQY
>TRBV6-5|.
ASSYKQGYEQY
>TRBV13|once
ASSGQGNRNTIY
>TRBV9|once
ASSVVDGSGNTIY
>TRBV15|.
ATSSITPGKGNEQF
>TRBV5-6|once
ASSLRTGRYEQY
>TRBV6-2/TRBV6-3|.
ASSYRDKTNYGYT
>TRBV3-1/TRBV3-2|.
ASSQEGVHQPQH
>TRBV6-1|.
ASSEGDIANYGYT
>TRBV12-5|.
ASGLVVRAAGNTIY
>TRBV12-3/TRBV12-4|few
AILWTGGYT
>TRBV3-1/TRBV3-2|few
ASSHRDSPLH
>TRBV24-1|.
ATQKGATHGYT
>TRBV29-1|once
SVEGTGTIY
>TRBV18|few
ASSPGQGVAEAF
>TRBV29-1|.
SVLGDENYEQY
>TRBV6-2/TRBV6-3|.
ASSYGNPRDNTQY
>TRBV28|.
ASSPNPPYSNQPQH
>TRBV5-1|.
ASSLGQAGGETQY
>TRBV2|.
ASSRLTQETQY
>TRBV18|.
ASSPGLAGKLIYEQY
>TRBV12-3/TRBV12-4|.
ASSLRGGYT
>TRBV5-6|few
ASSLELAGDGDLYEQY
>TRBV9|.
ASSGETGALGTGANVLT
>TRBV19|.
ASSPEDRAGEQF
>TRBV5-6|once
ASSLGTWVEKLF
>TRBV30|.
AWSVRIGGSGYT
>TRBV4-1|.
ASSQVDLVAFGEQY
>TRBV6-1|few
ASSDTFNNYGYT
>TRBV19|.
ASTKNYFADTQY
>TRBV25-1|.
ASSESQGPDNSPLH
>TRBV11-2|.
ASSLELPTYEQY
>TRBV19|.
ASTSDGTGVFREETQY
>TRBV1|.
TSSQSTRAQY
>TRBV3-1/TRBV3-2|.
ASSRGNYEQY
>TRBV15|.
ATSRDIAGGDTQY
>TRBV5-1|once
ASSLDPTVISTDTQY
>TRBV7-9|.
ASSLGLYNEQF
>TRBV3-1/TRBV3-2|few
ASSQARGSSYNEQF
>TRBV18|.
ASSPRSNSYEQY